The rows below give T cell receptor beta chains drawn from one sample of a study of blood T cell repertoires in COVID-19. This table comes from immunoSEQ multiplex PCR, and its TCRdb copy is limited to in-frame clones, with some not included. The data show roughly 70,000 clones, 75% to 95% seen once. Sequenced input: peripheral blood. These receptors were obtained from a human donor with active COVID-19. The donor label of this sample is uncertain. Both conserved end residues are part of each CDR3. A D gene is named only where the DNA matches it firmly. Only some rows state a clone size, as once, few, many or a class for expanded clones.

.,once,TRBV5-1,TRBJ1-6,CASSSQGQEGNSPLHF,TGCGCCAGCAGCTCACAGGGTCAAGAGGGGAATTCACCCCTCCACTTT
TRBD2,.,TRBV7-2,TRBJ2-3,CASSPRLAGSTDTQYF,TGTGCCAGCAGCCCTAGGCTAGCGGGAAGCACAGATACGCAGTATTTT
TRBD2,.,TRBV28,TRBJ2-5,CASSFIASGRSSFETQYF,TGTGCCAGCAGTTTCATAGCTAGCGGGAGATCTTCCTTCGAGACCCAGTACTTC
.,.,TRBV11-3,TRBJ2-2,CASSENLSPGELFF,TGTGCCAGCAGCGAAAATCTTAGTCCCGGGGAGCTGTTTTTT
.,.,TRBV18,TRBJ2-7,CASSEGYEQYF,TGTGCCAGCTCGGAGGGTTACGAGCAGTACTTC
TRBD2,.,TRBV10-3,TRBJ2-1,CAISPTSGRVYNEQFF,TGTGCCATCAGTCCTACTAGCGGGAGGGTTTACAATGAGCAGTTCTTC
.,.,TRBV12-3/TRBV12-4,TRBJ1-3,CASTQGIGNTIYF,TGTGCCAGCACGCAGGGGATCGGAAACACCATATATTTT
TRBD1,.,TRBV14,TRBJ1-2,CASSPQGANFYGYTF,TGTGCCAGCAGCCCACAGGGGGCGAATTTCTATGGCTACACCTTC
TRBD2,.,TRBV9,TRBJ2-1,CASSVVEGGPTYNEQFF,TGTGCCAGCAGCGTAGTGGAGGGAGGGCCCACCTACAATGAGCAGTTCTTC
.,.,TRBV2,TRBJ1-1,CASSGQGNTEAFF,TGTGCCAGCAGTGGGCAGGGGAACACTGAAGCTTTCTTT
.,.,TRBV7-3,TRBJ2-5,CASSLYEKETQYF,TGTGCCAGCAGCTTATACGAGAAAGAGACCCAGTACTTC
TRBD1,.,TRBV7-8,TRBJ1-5,CASSGTGGAGQPQHF,TGTGCCAGCAGCGGGACAGGGGGCGCCGGTCAGCCCCAGCATTTT